This is a list of T cell receptor beta chains from one sample in a study of regulatory T cells in long-lasting Graves disease. Each CDR3 protein gets one entry after TCRdb re-called the multiplex PCR reads with MiXCR. The table records 500,000 or so distinct CDR3 sequences, around 15% of them present only once. Separately, the same data were catalogued under a study of T cells in Graves' hyperthyroidism and ophthalmopathy.

Sequenced here: peripheral blood mononuclear cells (PBMCs), sampled at new diagnosis, from a patient treated with antithyroid drugs. The receptors were gathered from a man in his forties with Graves disease. Both conserved end residues are trimmed from each CDR3. Each record gives: V gene, CDR3 length, CDR3 protein.

TRBV7-6,14,ASSLGGLSSTDTQY
TRBV12-3/TRBV12-4,14,ASRQRDRGLSGGYT
TRBV5-1,12,ASSLTELNTEAF
TRBV6-5,15,ASSYMGRGQKSDTQY
TRBV28,12,ASSPTSVHNEQF
TRBV19,9,ASGQGYGYT
TRBV5-8,12,ASSLAGEGQPQH
TRBV7-8,14,ASSPTQSGGPWDQY
TRBV7-9,13,ASSQTSGSFYTQY
TRBV20-1,13,SARDRDSYGYEQY
TRBV28,11,ASRVSGNSPLH
TRBV28,12,ASTGTGNSYEQY
TRBV2,11,ASSLGDQQPQH
TRBV28,10,ASSALEGGYT
TRBV11-3,13,ASSLVGAPGGELF
TRBV4-1,11,ASSLATAETQY
TRBV6-2/TRBV6-3,11,ASNDRLVSEQF